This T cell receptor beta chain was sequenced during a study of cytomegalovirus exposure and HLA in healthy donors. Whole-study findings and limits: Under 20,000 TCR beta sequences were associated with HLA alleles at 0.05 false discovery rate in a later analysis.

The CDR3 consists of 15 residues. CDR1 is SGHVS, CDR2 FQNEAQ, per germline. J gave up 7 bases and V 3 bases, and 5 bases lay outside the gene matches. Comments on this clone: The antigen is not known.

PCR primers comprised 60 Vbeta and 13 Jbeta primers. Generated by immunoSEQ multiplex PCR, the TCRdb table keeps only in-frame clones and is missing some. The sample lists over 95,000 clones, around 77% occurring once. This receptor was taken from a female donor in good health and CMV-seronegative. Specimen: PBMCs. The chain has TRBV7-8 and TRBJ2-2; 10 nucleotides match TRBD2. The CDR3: CASSFTSGIGGELFF. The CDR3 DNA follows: TGTGCCAGCAGCTTCACTAGCGGGATTGGCGGGGAGCTGTTTTTT.